The rows below give T cell receptor beta chains drawn from one sample of a study of shared clonotypes between healthy human individuals. The assay was immunoSEQ multiplex PCR, and TCRdb's table has in-frame clones only and misses some. Of about 730,000 clones detected, about two thirds appear once; the ten largest clones hold approximately 2%. Input material: memory CD4+ T cells sorted from blood. Every receptor here comes from a woman between 25 and 40 years old in good health. The CDR3 runs from the conserved cysteine through the conserved F or W. The D gene is left open where the match is weak. The size field is filled for only some rows; it gives once, few, many or a size class.

size	V	D	J	CDR3	DNA
many	TRBV10-1	NA	TRBJ2-3	CASSEGVGISSTDTQYF	TGCGCCAGCAGTGAGGGAGTGGGGATATCCAGCACAGATACGCAGTATTTT
NA	TRBV6-1	NA	TRBJ2-5	CATPRVGETQYF	TGTGCCACCCCGCGCGTGGGAGAGACCCAGTACTTC
NA	TRBV5-1	NA	TRBJ1-2	CASSLGAGTHALANYGYTF	TGCGCCAGCAGCTTGGGGGCCGGGACACACGCCTTAGCTAACTATGGCTACACCTTC
few	TRBV28	NA	TRBJ1-2	CASGTNYGYTF	TGTGCCAGCGGGACTAACTATGGCTACACCTTC
NA	TRBV27	NA	TRBJ1-1	CASSSPRGRNTEAFF	TGTGCCAGCAGTTCGCCTCGGGGTAGGAACACTGAAGCTTTCTTT
NA	TRBV9	NA	TRBJ1-2	CASSSTRRPLGYTF	TGTGCCAGCAGCTCCACCCGCCGGCCATTGGGCTACACCTTC
NA	TRBV5-8	NA	TRBJ2-5	CASSQGIQETQYF	TGTGCCAGCAGCCAGGGCATCCAAGAGACCCAGTACTTC
NA	TRBV4-1	TRBD1	TRBJ2-5	CASSQDVGTGRAQYF	TGCGCCAGCAGCCAAGATGTTGGGACAGGCAGGGCCCAGTACTTC
NA	TRBV18	TRBD1	TRBJ2-7	CASSQTRDRDYEQYF	TGTGCCAGCTCCCAAACCCGGGACAGGGACTACGAGCAGTACTTC
few	TRBV4-2	NA	TRBJ1-2	CASSQDIPYGYTF	TGTGCCAGCAGCCAAGATATTCCCTATGGCTACACCTTC
NA	TRBV20-1	NA	TRBJ1-2	CSARTDYGYTF	TGCAGTGCCCGGACAGACTATGGCTACACCTTC
NA	TRBV6-5	NA	TRBJ2-2	CASSANAGELFF	TGTGCCAGCAGTGCCAATGCCGGGGAGCTGTTTTTT
few	TRBV19	TRBD1	TRBJ2-1	CASSIVQGAQQFF	TGTGCCAGTAGTATAGTCCAGGGGGCTCAACAGTTCTTC
NA	TRBV4-2	NA	TRBJ2-1	CASSQDQGTSSYNEQFF	TGTGCCAGCAGCCAAGATCAGGGTACTAGCAGCTACAATGAGCAGTTCTTC
few	TRBV28	TRBD2	TRBJ2-5	CASSLGLIAGGPQETQYF	TGTGCCAGCAGTTTAGGGCTAATAGCGGGAGGGCCCCAAGAGACCCAGTACTTC
many	TRBV2	TRBD1	TRBJ2-7	CASKQGEAYEQYF	TGTGCCAGCAAACAGGGGGAAGCCTACGAGCAGTACTTC
NA	TRBV7-3	NA	TRBJ2-1	CASSLMGNEQFF	TGTGCCAGCAGCTTAATGGGGAATGAGCAGTTCTTC
NA	TRBV11-2	NA	TRBJ1-1	CASSLASGNTEAFF	TGTGCCAGCAGCTTAGCGTCGGGGAACACTGAAGCTTTCTTT
NA	TRBV29-1	NA	TRBJ2-1	CSVSDHVKFF	TGCAGCGTTTCGGACCACGTAAAGTTCTTC
NA	TRBV16	TRBD2	TRBJ2-7	CASSQFDAGGHEQYF	TGTGCCAGCAGCCAATTTGACGCGGGGGGCCACGAGCAGTACTTC
NA	TRBV6-1	NA	TRBJ1-4	CASTQPAEKLFF	TGTGCCAGCACTCAGCCGGCTGAAAAACTGTTTTTT
NA	TRBV5-1	TRBD1	TRBJ1-4	CASSSGTEQGKLFF	TGCGCCAGCAGCTCCGGGACAGAGCAAGGAAAACTGTTTTTT